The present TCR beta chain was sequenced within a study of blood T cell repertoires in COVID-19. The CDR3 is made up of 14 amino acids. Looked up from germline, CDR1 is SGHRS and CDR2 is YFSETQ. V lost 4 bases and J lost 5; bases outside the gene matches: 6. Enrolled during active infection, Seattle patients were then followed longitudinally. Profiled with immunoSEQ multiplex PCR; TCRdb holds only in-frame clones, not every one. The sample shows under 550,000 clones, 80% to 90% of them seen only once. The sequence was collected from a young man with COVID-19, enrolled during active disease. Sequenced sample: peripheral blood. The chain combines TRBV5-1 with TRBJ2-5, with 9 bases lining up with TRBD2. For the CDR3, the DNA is TGCGCCAGCAGCCACTCAGGACTAGCGGAGACCCAGTACTTC. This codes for CASSHSGLAETQYF.